Listed below are T cell receptor beta chains from one sample, sequenced in a study of beta chain features in type 1 diabetes. The assay was immunoSEQ multiplex PCR, and TCRdb's table has in-frame clones only and misses some. The sample has about half a million clones, approximately 30% seen once. Sequenced sample: naive CD4+ T cells from blood. All receptors derive from a man aged 18 to 30 in good health. The CDR3 runs from the conserved cysteine through the conserved F or W. A D gene is named only where the DNA matches it firmly. Clone sizes are given selectively: once, few, many, or a class where the clone is expanded.

d_call	v_call	j_call	clone_size	cdr3_aa	cdr3_nt
.	TRBV7-9	TRBJ2-5	few	CASGVGETQYF	TGTGCCAGCGGGGTCGGGGAGACCCAGTACTTC
TRBD2	TRBV6-1	TRBJ2-5	.	CASSYGLAGETQYF	TGTGCCAGCAGTTATGGACTAGCCGGCGAGACCCAGTACTTC
.	TRBV9	TRBJ2-7	.	CASSPRDWLDYGEQYF	TGTGCCAGCAGCCCCAGGGACTGGCTGGATTATGGAGAGCAGTACTTC
TRBD2	TRBV30	TRBJ2-1	few	CAWTTGTSGNNEQFF	TGTGCCTGGACCACCGGGACTAGCGGGAACAATGAGCAGTTCTTC
.	TRBV2	TRBJ1-2	.	CASSDDSTGYTF	TGTGCCAGCAGCGACGACAGTACGGGCTACACCTTC
.	TRBV4-3	TRBJ1-1	.	CASSQEGHGDTEAFF	TGCGCCAGCAGCCAAGAGGGCCACGGGGACACTGAAGCTTTCTTT
TRBD2	TRBV5-6	TRBJ2-3	.	CASSPLLAGDPDTQYF	TGTGCCAGCAGCCCGTTACTAGCGGGAGACCCGGATACGCAGTATTTT
TRBD2	TRBV6-5	TRBJ2-1	few	CASSYSGRASGPEQFF	TGTGCCAGCAGCTACAGCGGGAGGGCCTCTGGGCCTGAGCAGTTCTTC
TRBD1	TRBV5-1	TRBJ2-7	few	CASSSNTGDSEQYF	TGCGCCAGCAGCTCAAACACAGGGGATTCCGAGCAGTACTTC
TRBD1	TRBV7-9	TRBJ2-1	.	CASSRGTGDEQFF	TGTGCCAGCAGCCGAGGGACAGGGGATGAGCAGTTCTTC
.	TRBV4-3	TRBJ2-7	few	CASSPTASFSYEQYF	TGCGCCAGCAGCCCGACAGCGTCCTTTTCCTACGAGCAGTACTTC
TRBD1	TRBV11-2	TRBJ2-5	.	CASSLFDRGELRGETQYF	TGTGCCAGCAGCTTATTCGACAGGGGAGAATTAAGGGGAGAGACCCAGTACTTC
TRBD2	TRBV28	TRBJ2-7	.	CASSRGTSYEQYF	TGTGCCAGCAGTCGCGGGACTAGCTACGAGCAGTACTTC
.	TRBV29-1	TRBJ2-1	few	CSVEENSYNEQFF	TGCAGCGTTGAGGAAAACTCCTACAATGAGCAGTTCTTC
.	TRBV14	TRBJ2-7	.	CASKEGPYEQYF	TGTGCCAGCAAAGAGGGGCCCTACGAGCAGTACTTC
.	TRBV18	TRBJ2-5	few	CASSSTGLATQYF	TGTGCCAGCTCATCGACGGGCCTGGCGACCCAGTACTTC
.	TRBV10-3	TRBJ2-4	few	CAISEEGSKNIQYF	TGTGCCATCAGTGAGGAAGGCAGTAAAAACATTCAGTACTTC
.	TRBV2	TRBJ2-5	few	CASSDGIQETQYF	TGTGCCAGCAGTGACGGCATCCAAGAGACCCAGTACTTC
.	TRBV30	TRBJ1-1	few	CAWTQGRNTEAFF	TGTGCCTGGACCCAGGGGCGAAACACTGAAGCTTTCTTT
.	TRBV11-2	TRBJ2-1	.	CASSLDLTISYNEQFF	TGTGCCAGCAGCTTAGATCTGACGATCTCCTACAATGAGCAGTTCTTC
TRBD1	TRBV27	TRBJ2-4	.	CASSSTGAPRLAKNIQYF	TGTGCCAGCAGTTCGACAGGGGCCCCCAGGCTGGCCAAAAACATTCAGTACTTC
TRBD1	TRBV4-1	TRBJ1-4	few	CASSQPDRVGEKLFF	TGCGCCAGCAGCCAACCGGACAGGGTGGGGGAAAAACTGTTTTTT
.	TRBV11-3	TRBJ2-1	.	CASSLEVAGYNEQFF	TGTGCCAGCAGCTTAGAGGTGGCAGGCTACAATGAGCAGTTCTTC
.	TRBV7-2	TRBJ2-2	.	CASSLLGGEDGELFF	TGTGCCAGCAGCTTACTCGGAGGAGAGGACGGGGAGCTGTTTTTT
.	TRBV29-1	TRBJ2-5	few	CSVARVGETQYF	TGCAGCGTTGCCAGGGTTGGAGAGACCCAGTACTTC
TRBD2	TRBV29-1	TRBJ2-5	.	CSVVTSGSGRETQYF	TGCAGCGTTGTCACTAGCGGGAGCGGTCGAGAGACCCAGTACTTC
.	TRBV30	TRBJ2-3	.	CAWRLGGATDTQYF	TGTGCCTGGAGATTGGGCGGGGCTACAGATACGCAGTATTTT
.	TRBV29-1	TRBJ1-1	.	CSVDILNTEAFF	TGCAGCGTTGATATTCTCAACACTGAAGCTTTCTTT
TRBD2	TRBV7-2	TRBJ2-5	.	CASSPWTSGSQGTQYF	TGTGCCAGCAGCCCCTGGACTAGCGGGTCACAGGGGACCCAGTACTTC
TRBD2	TRBV6-6	TRBJ2-1	.	CASSYRGEGLREQFF	TGTGCCAGCAGTTACCGAGGGGAGGGGCTACGTGAGCAGTTCTTC
.	TRBV5-4	TRBJ2-1	.	CASSVRGDEQFF	TGTGCCAGCAGCGTCAGGGGAGATGAGCAGTTCTTC
.	TRBV30	TRBJ1-2	.	CAWTDRSPYYGYTF	TGTGCCTGGACTGACAGAAGTCCATACTATGGCTACACCTTC
.	TRBV19	TRBJ2-2	.	CASSIEQANGELFF	TGTGCCAGTAGTATTGAACAGGCCAACGGGGAGCTGTTTTTT
TRBD1	TRBV2	TRBJ2-5	.	CASSRDRGVQETQYF	TGTGCCAGCAGTCGGGACAGGGGAGTCCAAGAGACCCAGTACTTC
TRBD2	TRBV15	TRBJ2-2	.	CATSRDRGRFTGELFF	TGTGCCACCAGCAGAGATCGCGGGAGGTTCACCGGGGAGCTGTTTTTT
.	TRBV4-3	TRBJ2-3	.	CASRQRGTDTQYF	TGCGCCAGCCGGCAGCGGGGCACAGATACGCAGTATTTT
.	TRBV23-1	TRBJ2-7	.	CASTPTDGIYEQYF	TGCGCCAGCACTCCAACGGACGGAATCTACGAGCAGTACTTC
.	TRBV14	TRBJ2-1	.	CASSQGRGNEQFF	TGTGCCAGCAGCCAGGGGCGAGGGAATGAGCAGTTCTTC
.	TRBV10-1	TRBJ2-5	few	CASSGGPRMETQYF	TGCGCCAGCAGTGGAGGTCCGCGAATGGAGACCCAGTACTTC
TRBD1	TRBV2	TRBJ1-4	.	CASRTGTGFLFF	TGTGCCAGCAGGACCGGGACAGGGTTCCTGTTTTTT
TRBD2	TRBV7-2	TRBJ2-5	few	CASSFQASGGGETQYF	TGTGCCAGCAGCTTCCAGGCTAGCGGGGGCGGAGAGACCCAGTACTTC
.	TRBV20-1	TRBJ2-5	.	CGSYHGETQYF	TGTGGGTCCTACCATGGGGAGACCCAGTACTTC
.	TRBV7-8	TRBJ2-4	.	CASSLEDRLLGTTKNIQYF	TGTGCCAGCAGCTTAGAGGATAGGTTGCTTGGGACAACCAAAAACATTCAGTACTTC
TRBD2	TRBV7-6	TRBJ2-1	.	CASSSGLAGVNEQFF	TGTGCCAGCAGCTCAGGACTAGCGGGAGTAAATGAGCAGTTCTTC
.	TRBV29-1	TRBJ1-1	few	CSVVNPRDPNTEAFF	TGCAGCGTTGTTAACCCTCGGGACCCAAACACTGAAGCTTTCTTT
.	TRBV30	TRBJ2-7	.	CAWKQVGDEQYF	TGTGCCTGGAAACAGGTCGGGGACGAGCAGTACTTC
TRBD1	TRBV19	TRBJ2-5	.	CASSTSEGQGHF	TGTGCCAGTAGTACGTCCGAAGGACAGGGGCACTTC
TRBD2	TRBV7-2	TRBJ2-1	.	CASSYLAGVYNEQFF	TGTGCCAGCAGCTACCTAGCGGGTGTCTACAATGAGCAGTTCTTC
TRBD2	TRBV29-1	TRBJ2-1	few	CSVELASSYNEQFF	TGCAGCGTGGAACTAGCGAGCTCCTACAATGAGCAGTTCTTC
.	TRBV4-2	TRBJ2-7	.	CASSQDSARGYEQYF	TGTGCCAGCAGCCAAGATTCGGCCAGGGGCTACGAGCAGTACTTC
TRBD1	TRBV7-9	TRBJ2-6	.	CASIGQGGRSGANVLTF	TGTGCCAGCATCGGACAGGGCGGACGCTCTGGGGCCAACGTCCTGACTTTC
TRBD1	TRBV6-5	TRBJ2-1	few	CASRRDRGTYNEQFF	TGTGCCAGCAGGCGGGACAGGGGGACCTACAATGAGCAGTTCTTC
.	TRBV15	TRBJ2-5	.	CATSRENQGSETQYF	TGTGCCACCAGCAGAGAGAATCAGGGCTCGGAGACCCAGTACTTC
.	TRBV7-2	TRBJ2-1	few	CASSLAFSGYNEQFF	TGTGCCAGCAGCTTAGCGTTTAGCGGATACAATGAGCAGTTCTTC